This passage covers 2 T cell receptor beta chains from one sample sequenced in a study of blood T cell repertoires in COVID-19. Data came from immunoSEQ multiplex PCR; TCRdb stores just in-frame clones and leaves some out. Counted here are around 100,000 clones, approximately 89% occurring once; the ten biggest clones make up 4.5%. Material: peripheral blood. The receptors stem from a man aged 40-49 years with acute or convalescent COVID-19.

V is TRBV19 and J is TRBJ1-2, with 10 bases identical to TRBD1. The V gene's germline CDR1 is LNHDA and CDR2 SQIVND (reference sequence). J lost 4 bases, V lost 2 bases, and 10 bases had no gene match. The CDR3 totals 17 residues. CDR3 loop: CASSIKGQGKGGYGYTF. CDR3 nucleotide sequence: TGTGCCAGTAGTATAAAGGGACAGGGGAAGGGCGGCTATGGCTACACCTTC.

This chain uses TRBV5-4 with TRBJ2-1; the match to TRBD2 covers 8 bases. J lost 6 bases, V lost 4 bases, and 9 bases had no gene match. The germline V gene encodes CDR1 SGHNT and CDR2 YYREEE (reference sequence). The CDR3 totals 15 residues. The CDR3 loop reads CASSPGTRGSNEQFF. Here the CDR3 DNA reads TGTGCCAGCAGCCCGGGGACTAGAGGGAGCAATGAGCAGTTCTTC.